This TCR beta chain was sequenced during a study of shared clonotypes between healthy human individuals. This clone was seen repeatedly, ten times or more. Other DNA sequences in this specimen translate into the identical CDR3. Here immunoSEQ multiplex PCR was the method, and the copy in TCRdb shows in-frame clones only, minus some. The sample carries roughly 1,100,000 clones, approximately 70% recorded once. V lost 0 bases, J lost 4 bases, and 12 bases lay in between. The CDR3 totals 15 residues. CDR1 is LNHNV, CDR2 YYDKDF, per germline (reference sequence). The sample was memory CD4+ T cells sorted from blood. Subset indicated: CD45RA-negative fraction. The chain joins TRBV15 to TRBJ1-2, with D possibly matching TRBD1 (5 bases). This clonotype originated in a man aged 18 to 29 in good health. CDR3 DNA: TGTGCCACCAGCAGAGATACTCAGGGTAGCTATGGCTACACCTTC. Its translation: CATSRDTQGSYGYTF.